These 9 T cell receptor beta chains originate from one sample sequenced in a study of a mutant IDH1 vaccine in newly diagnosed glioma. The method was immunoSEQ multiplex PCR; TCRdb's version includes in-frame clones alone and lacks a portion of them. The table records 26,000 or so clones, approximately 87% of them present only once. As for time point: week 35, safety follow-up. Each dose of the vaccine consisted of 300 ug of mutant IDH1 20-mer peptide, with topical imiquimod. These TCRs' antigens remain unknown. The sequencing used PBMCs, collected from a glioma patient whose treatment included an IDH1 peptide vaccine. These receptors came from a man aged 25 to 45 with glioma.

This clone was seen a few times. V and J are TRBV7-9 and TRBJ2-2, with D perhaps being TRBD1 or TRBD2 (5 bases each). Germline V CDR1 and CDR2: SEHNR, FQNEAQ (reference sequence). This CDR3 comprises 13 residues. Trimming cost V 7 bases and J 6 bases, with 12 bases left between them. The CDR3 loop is CASTWGKAGELFF. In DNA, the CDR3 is TGTGCCAGCACTTGGGGGAAGGCCGGGGAGCTGTTTTTT.

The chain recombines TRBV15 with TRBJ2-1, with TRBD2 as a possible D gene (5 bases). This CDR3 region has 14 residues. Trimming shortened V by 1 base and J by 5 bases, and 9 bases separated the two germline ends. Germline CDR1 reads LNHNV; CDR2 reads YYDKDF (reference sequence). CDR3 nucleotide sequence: TGTGCCACCAGCAGAGTGGCTAGCCACAATGAGCAGTTCTTC. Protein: CATSRVASHNEQFF.

CDR3 region: CASSYTGGFGAEQYF. The CDR3 DNA reads as TGTGCCAGCAGCTACACAGGGGGCTTCGGGGCCGAGCAGTACTTC. The chain links TRBV7-9 to TRBJ2-7; TRBD1 matches at 9 bases. V lost 4 bases, J lost 6 bases, and 10 bases stayed unmatched. Germline V gene lookup returns CDR1 SEHNR and CDR2 FQNEAQ (reference sequence). The CDR3 is 15 amino acids.

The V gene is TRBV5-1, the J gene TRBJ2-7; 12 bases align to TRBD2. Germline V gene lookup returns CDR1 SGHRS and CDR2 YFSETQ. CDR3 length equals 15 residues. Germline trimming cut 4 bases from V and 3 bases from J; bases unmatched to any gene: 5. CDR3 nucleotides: TGCGCCAGCAGCATGGGACTAGCGGGCAACTACGAGCAGTACTTC. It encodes CASSMGLAGNYEQYF.

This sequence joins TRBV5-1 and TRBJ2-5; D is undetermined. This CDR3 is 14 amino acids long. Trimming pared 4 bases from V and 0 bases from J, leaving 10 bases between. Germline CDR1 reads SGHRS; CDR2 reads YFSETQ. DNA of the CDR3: TGCGCCAGCAGCCTGACCCAGTACCAAGAGACCCAGTACTTC. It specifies CASSLTQYQETQYF.

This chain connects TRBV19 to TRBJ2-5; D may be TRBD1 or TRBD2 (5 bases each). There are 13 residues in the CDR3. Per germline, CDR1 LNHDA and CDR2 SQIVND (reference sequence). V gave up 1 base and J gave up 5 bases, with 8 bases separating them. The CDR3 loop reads CASSIAGTETQYF. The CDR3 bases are TGTGCCAGTAGTATAGCAGGGACCGAGACCCAGTACTTC.

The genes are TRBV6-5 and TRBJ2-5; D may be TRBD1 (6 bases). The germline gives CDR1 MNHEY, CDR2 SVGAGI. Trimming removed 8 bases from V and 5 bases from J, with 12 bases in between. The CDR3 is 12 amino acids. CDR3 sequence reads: CASRTVGETQYF. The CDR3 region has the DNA TGTGCCAGCCGGACAGTAGGGGAGACCCAGTACTTC.

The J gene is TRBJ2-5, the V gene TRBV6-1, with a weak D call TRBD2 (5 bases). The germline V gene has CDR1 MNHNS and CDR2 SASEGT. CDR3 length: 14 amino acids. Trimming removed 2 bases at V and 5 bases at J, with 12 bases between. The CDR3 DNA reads TGTGCCAGCAGTGAATATCTAGCTGCGGAGACCCAGTACTTC. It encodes CASSEYLAAETQYF.

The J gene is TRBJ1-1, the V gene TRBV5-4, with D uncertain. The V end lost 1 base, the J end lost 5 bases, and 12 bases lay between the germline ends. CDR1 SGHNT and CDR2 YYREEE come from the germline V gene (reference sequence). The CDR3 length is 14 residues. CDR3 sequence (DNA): TGTGCCAGCAGCTTGCCGGGTTTACGTACTGAAGCTTTCTTT. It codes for CASSLPGLRTEAFF.